This T cell receptor beta chain was documented in a study of radiotherapy plus CTLA-4 blockade in lung cancer. This clone appeared once. Sequenced by immunoSEQ multiplex PCR; TCRdb stores in-frame clones only, minus some. The sample gives about 45,000 clones, 73% of which show up once; around 3.3% is in the top ten. Losses at the gene ends were 6 bases for V and 5 bases for J; bases not matched to a gene: 8. Germline loops: CDR1 MDHEN, CDR2 SYDVKM. CDR3 length: 14 amino acids. This material consisted of peripheral blood, taken from a patient treated with radiotherapy plus ipilimumab. The receptor comes from a human donor with non-small cell lung cancer who had a complete response to radiotherapy plus ipilimumab. The chain carries TRBV28 and TRBJ2-3, with TRBD2 matching over 7 bases. CDR3 amino acids: CASRGRAVGDTQYF. CDR3 bases: TGTGCCAGCAGAGGGAGGGCTGTGGGAGATACGCAGTATTTT.